This TCR beta chain was identified in a study of technical replicates of blood from a few donors. Here immunoSEQ multiplex PCR was the method, and the copy in TCRdb shows in-frame clones only, minus some. The table includes fewer than 110,000 clones, nearly 96% detected once. CDR1 is LNHDA, CDR2 SQIVND, per germline (reference sequence). V lost 7 bases and J 0 bases, leaving 12 bases between the germline ends. The CDR3 consists of 15 residues. V and J are TRBV19 and TRBJ1-4; D ambiguous. This TCR derives from a human donor in good health. The sample comprised T cells isolated from PBMCs. This CDR3 is CASKWTVTTNEKLFF. The CDR3 nucleotides are TGTGCCAGTAAATGGACTGTAACAACTAATGAAAAACTGTTTTTT.